This is a list of T cell receptor beta chains from one sample in a study of T cells in localized non-small cell lung cancer. The protocol was immunoSEQ multiplex PCR, while the TCRdb copy is restricted to in-frame clones and leaves out a portion. The top ten hold more than 9% of the sample, which has fewer than 4,000 clones, about 28% seen once. Sequenced here: normal lung tissue next to the tumor, sampled before any cancer treatment. The receptors here all came from a male donor older than 55 with stage III lung adenocarcinoma. CDR3s include the opening cysteine and the closing phenylalanine or tryptophan. The order of the fields is J gene, clone size, V gene, D gene, CDR3 protein, CDR3 DNA. A D gene is named only where the DNA matches it firmly. Not every row has a clone size; where given, it reads once, few, many or a size class.

j_gene: TRBJ1-4; abundance: .; v_gene: TRBV25-1; d_gene: .; CDR3aa: CASSGPEDRRGEKLFF; CDR3nt: TGTGCCAGCAGTGGACCAGAGGACCGGAGAGGCGAAAAACTGTTTTTT
j_gene: TRBJ2-3; abundance: .; v_gene: TRBV14; d_gene: .; CDR3aa: CASSQEVIPGLRNPDTQYF; CDR3nt: TGTGCCAGCAGCCAAGAGGTTATACCGGGCCTCAGGAATCCAGATACGCAGTATTTT
j_gene: TRBJ1-2; abundance: .; v_gene: TRBV28; d_gene: .; CDR3aa: CASSSPGLGGANYGYTF; CDR3nt: TGTGCCAGCAGTTCCCCGGGGTTAGGCGGAGCTAACTATGGCTACACCTTC
j_gene: TRBJ1-5; abundance: few; v_gene: TRBV11-3; d_gene: .; CDR3aa: CASSLGGSFSNQPQHF; CDR3nt: TGTGCCAGCAGCTTAGGGGGAAGCTTTAGCAATCAGCCCCAGCATTTT
j_gene: TRBJ1-5; abundance: few; v_gene: TRBV28; d_gene: .; CDR3aa: CASSFSGVGQPQHF; CDR3nt: TGTGCCAGCAGTTTTTCGGGGGTCGGTCAGCCCCAGCATTTT
j_gene: TRBJ2-7; abundance: .; v_gene: TRBV30; d_gene: .; CDR3aa: CAWDAGSRSKQYF; CDR3nt: TGTGCCTGGGACGCTGGATCCCGATCCAAGCAGTACTTC
j_gene: TRBJ2-7; abundance: few; v_gene: TRBV9; d_gene: TRBD1; CDR3aa: CASSPRTGTGFYEQYF; CDR3nt: TGTGCCAGCAGCCCCAGAACCGGGACAGGGTTTTACGAGCAGTACTTC
j_gene: TRBJ2-3; abundance: .; v_gene: TRBV28; d_gene: .; CDR3aa: CASTRLPDTQYF; CDR3nt: TGTGCCAGCACCCGACTCCCAGATACGCAGTATTTT
j_gene: TRBJ2-1; abundance: few; v_gene: TRBV11-3; d_gene: .; CDR3aa: CASSLRPTQRRNEQFF; CDR3nt: TGTGCCAGCAGCTTGCGACCCACTCAACGCCGCAATGAGCAGTTCTTC
j_gene: TRBJ1-1; abundance: .; v_gene: TRBV29-1; d_gene: .; CDR3aa: CSVEVFRTVGTEAFF; CDR3nt: TGCAGCGTTGAAGTGTTCAGAACGGTGGGCACTGAAGCTTTCTTT